The 14 T cell receptor beta chains presented below share a single source sample, sequenced in a study of shared clonotypes between healthy human individuals. Only in-frame clones appear in the TCRdb table, and some are missing; sequencing was by immunoSEQ multiplex PCR. The table records some 2,000,000 clones, almost 96% of them present only once. Sequencing used naive CD4+ T cells sorted from blood. Subset in this sample: CD45RA+ positively selected. The receptors derive from a man younger than 30 in good health.

This chain connects TRBV6-6 to TRBJ1-6; perhaps TRBD1 as D (6 bases). With 3 bases removed from V and 6 bases from J, the gap between germline ends came to 9 bases. The CDR3 covers 14 residues. The germline gives CDR1 MNHNY, CDR2 SVGAGI (reference sequence). Here the CDR3 DNA reads TGTGCCAGCAGTTATGCAGGGGTTAATTCACCCCTCCACTTT. Amino acids: CASSYAGVNSPLHF.

This clone was seen once. The chain carries TRBV6-5 and TRBJ2-5; no reliable D call. The CDR3 contains 12 residues. Between the trimmed V and J ends, which lost 4 bases and 0 bases, there was a span of 3 bases. Germline V gene lookup returns CDR1 MNHEY and CDR2 SVGAGI. The CDR3 DNA reads as TGTGCCAGCAGTTTAAACCAAGAGACCCAGTACTTC. The encoded protein is CASSLNQETQYF.

In the case of this clone: One end of the junction does not line up with germline, which may come from a read error. Here the CDR3 reads CASSEERGPNEKLFF. The CDR3 DNA reads TGTGCCAGCAGCGAAGAGCGGGGACCGAATGAAAAACTGTTTTTT. The chain recombines TRBV2 with TRBJ1-4; TRBD1 might be the D (5 bases). The CDR3 is made up of 15 amino acids. CDR1 and CDR2 (germline): SNHLY, FYNNEI. The full variable domain, in which reference TRBV2 and TRBJ1-4 provide the parts outside the CDR3, is EPEVTQTPSHQVTQMGQEVILRCVPISNHLYFYWYRQILGQKVEFLVSFYNNEISEKSEIFDDQFSVERPDGSNFTLKIRSTKLEDSAMYFCASSEERGPNEKLFFGSGTQLSVL.

As regards this clone: At the DNA level, this CDR3 is encoded by other sequences in the same sample as well. The V and J genes are TRBV11-2 and TRBJ2-5, with 8 bases aligning to TRBD2. The CDR3 spans 13 residues. Germline CDR1 reads SGHAT; CDR2 reads FQNNGV. J gave up 5 bases and V 5 bases, and 4 bases lay outside the gene matches. The CDR3 loop reads CASSPTGGETQYF. CDR3 nucleotides: TGTGCCAGCAGCCCCACGGGAGGGGAGACCCAGTACTTC.

The V gene is TRBV7-9, the J gene TRBJ2-2; no definite D call. CDR1 and CDR2 (germline): SEHNR, FQNEAQ (reference sequence). This CDR3 is 15 amino acids long. Trimming shortened V by 3 bases and J by 7 bases, and 15 bases separated the two germline ends. The CDR3 loop is CASSLLAPSGGELFF. Written as DNA, the CDR3 is TGTGCCAGCAGCTTGTTGGCCCCGAGTGGCGGGGAGCTGTTTTTT. Drawing the rest from reference TRBV7-9 and TRBJ2-2, the complete variable domain is DTGVSQNPRHKITKRGQNVTFRCDPISEHNRLYWYRQTLGQGPEFLTYFQNEAQLEKSRLLSDRFSAERPKGSFSTLEIQRTEQGDSAMYLCASSLLAPSGGELFFGEGSRLTVL.

The rearrangement joins TRBV10-3 to TRBJ2-1, with D possibly being TRBD1 or TRBD2 (5 bases each). With 2 bases removed from V and 6 bases from J, the gap between germline ends came to 11 bases. This CDR3 contains 14 residues. Germline CDR1 reads ENHRY; CDR2 reads SYGVKD. The CDR3 DNA reads TGTGCCATCAGTGAGACCCTGGGGGTCAATGAGCAGTTCTTC. Translation gives CAISETLGVNEQFF.

This chain links TRBV20-1 with TRBJ2-3; D uncertain. This CDR3 has 11 amino acids. V was pared by 8 bases and J by 4 bases, with 10 bases between. CDR1 and CDR2 from the germline V gene are DFQATT and SNEGSKA (reference sequence). This CDR3 reads CSPRSPDTQYF. The DNA for the CDR3 is TGCAGTCCCCGGTCCCCAGATACGCAGTATTTT.

About this clone itself: This CDR3 is also generated by other DNA sequences in the sample. This chain connects TRBV5-1 to TRBJ2-1; TRBD2 might be the D (5 bases). The CDR3 spans 14 residues. Trimming removed 0 bases at V and 7 bases at J, with 11 bases between. Germline loops: CDR1 SGHRS, CDR2 YFSETQ. The CDR3 protein is CASSLGTSYNEQFF. The CDR3 coding sequence is TGCGCCAGCAGCTTGGGTACTAGTTATAATGAGCAGTTCTTC.

The chain employs TRBV28 and TRBJ2-2; 8 nucleotides align to TRBD1. J gave up 4 bases and V 5 bases, and 21 bases lay outside the gene matches. The CDR3 contains 20 residues. Germline V lookup: CDR1 MDHEN, CDR2 SYDVKM. Written as DNA, the CDR3 is TGTGCCAGCAGTATTCTGGGTAGAGACAGGGGACATGGAGGCACCGGGGAGCTGTTTTTT. It codes for CASSILGRDRGHGGTGELFF.

Only a few counts were recorded for this clone. J is TRBJ1-2 and V is TRBV7-9, with D unresolved. Germline CDR1 SEHNR, CDR2 FQNEAQ (reference sequence). The CDR3 has 13 amino acids. V was pared by 1 base and J by 3 bases, with 6 bases between. Here the CDR3 reads CASSLEGYYGYTF. The CDR3 nucleotides read TGTGCCAGCAGCTTAGAGGGATACTATGGCTACACCTTC.

The genes are TRBV10-3 and TRBJ1-1; 7 nucleotides agree with TRBD1. V gave up 5 bases and J gave up 7 bases; unmatched junction bases: 7. Germline loops: CDR1 ENHRY, CDR2 SYGVKD. This CDR3 has 13 amino acids. CDR3 sequence (DNA): TGTGCCATCAGTTTTCAGGGGGGAGATGAAGCTTTCTTT. Protein product: CAISFQGGDEAFF.

J is TRBJ1-6 and V is TRBV30, with 8 positions matching TRBD1. With V trimmed by 3 bases and J by 9 bases, 7 bases remained unmatched. This CDR3 contains 14 residues. Per the germline V gene, CDR1 is GTSNPN and CDR2 is SVGIG (reference sequence). The CDR3 DNA sequence: TGTGCCTGGAGCCCAAACAGGGGGTTTTCACCCCTCCACTTT. Its translation is CAWSPNRGFSPLHF.

The chain couples TRBV7-2 to TRBJ2-7; 10 bases fit TRBD1. CDR3 size: 15 residues. The ends lost 2 bases at V and 5 bases at J; junction bases unmatched: 6. The germline CDR1 and CDR2 sequences are SGHTA and FQGNSA. CDR3 DNA: TGTGCCAGCAGCTTATGGGGACAGGGGTTTGACGAGCAGTACTTC. Protein sequence: CASSLWGQGFDEQYF.

This chain joins TRBV25-1 and TRBJ2-1, with D perhaps matching TRBD1 or TRBD2 (5 bases each). The germline V gene encodes CDR1 MGHDK and CDR2 SYGVNS. V lost 2 bases and J lost 0, with 11 bases in between. The CDR3 has 16 residues. CDR3 nucleotides: TGTGCCAGCAGTGAAAAGGGACCGAGCTCCTACAATGAGCAGTTCTTC. Translated: CASSEKGPSSYNEQFF.